What follows describes a single TCR beta chain. Its target is not known. A read error may account for a junction end that differs from germline. The record originates from a study of molecular identifiers for immune sequencing clone quantification. Study findings and constraints: Investigators reportedly could detect spiked Jurkat TCR RNA from one cell among over 750,000 naive cells. Whereas clones above 20 RNA copies held under 1% of naive-cell molecules, they held over 97% of effector molecules.

Using a CD8+CD4-CCR7+CD45RA+ phenotype, naive CD8 T cells were sorted. Bulk TCR libraries used previously described methods and listed TCR primers. TCRdb reprocessed the PCR reads via MiXCR and lists one record per CDR3 protein. The sample yields hundreds of thousands of distinct CDR3 sequences, 20% seen once. There are 17 residues in the CDR3. Looked up from germline, CDR1 is MNHEY and CDR2 is SVGEGT. The chain is built from TRBV6-2 or TRBV6-3 and TRBJ2-7; TRBD1 matches 11 bases. Sequencing was done on a sample of naive CD8+ T cells from blood, with Jurkat cell RNA spiked in. As for subset: FACS-sorted CD8+CD4-CCR7+CD45RA+ naive T cells. The clonotype originates from a human donor in good health. Some libraries in this study had Jurkat cell RNA spiked in. The DNA of the CDR3 is TGTGCCAGCAGTTACTCCCCTGGGACAGGGGGTTTCGACGAGCGGTACTTC. Amino acid sequence: CASSYSPGTGGFDERYF.